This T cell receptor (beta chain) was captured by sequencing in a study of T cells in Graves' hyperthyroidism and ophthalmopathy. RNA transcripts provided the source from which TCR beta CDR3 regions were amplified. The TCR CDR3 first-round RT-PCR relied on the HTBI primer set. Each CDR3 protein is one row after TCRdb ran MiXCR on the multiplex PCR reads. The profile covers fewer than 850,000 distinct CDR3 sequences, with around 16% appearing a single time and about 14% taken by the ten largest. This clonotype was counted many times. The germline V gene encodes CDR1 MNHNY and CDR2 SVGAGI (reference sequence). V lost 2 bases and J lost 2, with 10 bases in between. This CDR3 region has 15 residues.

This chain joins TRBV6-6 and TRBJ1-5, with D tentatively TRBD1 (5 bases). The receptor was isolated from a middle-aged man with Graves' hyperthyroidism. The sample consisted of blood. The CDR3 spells CASSYRGEGNQPQHF. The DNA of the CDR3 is TGTGCCAGCAGTTACCGGGGGGAAGGCAATCAGCCCCAGCATTTT.